The T cell receptor (beta chain) under discussion was sequenced for a study of human T cells and chemical hapten exposure. The library tagged individual cDNA molecules with unique molecular identifiers. As handled by the study authors: Ranging from roughly 23,224 to 690,600, TCR counts per sample had a median value of around 91,000. One entry per CDR3 protein, called by TCRdb with MiXCR from the RACE reads. The V and J calls shown here were made by TCRdb, not taken from the authors' results. This table holds 75,000 to 100,000 distinct CDR3 sequences, approximately 12% found once. The time point here: patch test 1, 2 weeks after DPC sensitization. Noted treatment: therapeutic diphenylcyclopropenone sensitization with weekly scalp DPC. Phlebotomy was performed prior to application of every patch test. Participating donors were patients with alopecia, aged 18 to 70 years, considered appropriate candidates for DPC.

This clonotype was found many times. CDR1 LNHDA and CDR2 SQIVND come from the germline V gene (reference sequence). V was cut by 3 bases and J by 4 bases, with 10 bases left in between. This CDR3 is 14 amino acids long. The material sequenced was whole blood, taken in connection with sensitization to the hapten diphenylcyclopropenone (DPC). The chain uses TRBV19 and TRBJ1-5; possibly TRBD1 for D (6 bases). The clonotype comes from a woman in her sixties or seventies with alopecia areata. Some clones in this sample may be carry-over from other donors' samples. DNA for the CDR3: TGTGCCAGTAGTATGGGTCAGGGGAATCAGCCCCAGCATTTT. Translated, it gives CASSMGQGNQPQHF.